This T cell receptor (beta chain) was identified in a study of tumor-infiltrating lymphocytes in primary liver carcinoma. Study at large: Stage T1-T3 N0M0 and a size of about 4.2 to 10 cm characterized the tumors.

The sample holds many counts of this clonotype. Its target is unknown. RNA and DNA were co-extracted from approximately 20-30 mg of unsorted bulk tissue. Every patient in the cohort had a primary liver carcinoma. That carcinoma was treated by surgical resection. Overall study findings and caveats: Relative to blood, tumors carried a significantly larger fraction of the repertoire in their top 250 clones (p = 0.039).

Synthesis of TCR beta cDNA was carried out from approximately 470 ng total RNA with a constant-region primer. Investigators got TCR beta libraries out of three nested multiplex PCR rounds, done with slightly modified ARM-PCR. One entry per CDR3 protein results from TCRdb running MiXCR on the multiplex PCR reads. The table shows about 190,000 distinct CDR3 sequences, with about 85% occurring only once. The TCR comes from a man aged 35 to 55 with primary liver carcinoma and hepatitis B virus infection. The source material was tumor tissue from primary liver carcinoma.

The CDR3 nucleotides are TGTGCCAGCAGTACCGGGACACTAGACAATCAGCCCCAGCATTTT. Its translation is CASSTGTLDNQPQHF. J is TRBJ1-5 and V is TRBV28; D is possibly TRBD1 (6 bases). Germline CDR1 and CDR2: MDHEN and SYDVKM. The V and J ends lost 5 bases and 3 bases respectively, with 14 bases between them. The CDR3 is 15 residues long.